The 8 T cell receptor beta chains below were found in one sample sequenced in a study of shared clonotypes between healthy human individuals. Using immunoSEQ multiplex PCR, the repertoire was profiled, and TCRdb retains in-frame clones only, with some absent. The sample shows about 2.2 million clones, approximately 94% of them seen only once. Positive CCR7 selection of CD45RO-negative cells yielded the naive CD8 cells, and terminally differentiated effector memory CD45RA+ cells were excluded. Sequenced sample: naive CD8+ T cells from PBMCs. The receptor source for this set is a man aged 18 to 29 in good health. Some clones in this sample may be carry-over from other donors' samples.

The chain has TRBV6-1 and TRBJ2-7; no definite D call. Germline CDR1 MNHNS, CDR2 SASEGT. Trimming stripped 7 bases from V and 7 bases from J, with 23 bases between. The length of the CDR3 is 15 residues. The CDR3, as DNA: TGTGCCAGCACCGAGCTGGAAACCCCTAGGGATGAGCAGTACTTC. It specifies CASTELETPRDEQYF.

This chain connects TRBV2 to TRBJ2-7, with TRBD1 as a possible D gene (5 bases). Trimming pared 6 bases from V and 6 bases from J, leaving 15 bases between. The germline V gene has CDR1 SNHLY and CDR2 FYNNEI. The CDR3 has 13 residues. The CDR3 DNA follows: TGTGCCAGCAGCTTGGCCAGCAGGGCCGAGCAGTACTTC. This translates into CASSLASRAEQYF.

The chain employs TRBV28 and TRBJ2-1, with TRBD2 matching over 11 bases. V gave up 6 bases and J gave up 7 bases; unmatched junction bases: 8. The CDR3 contains 15 residues. Germline CDR1 reads MDHEN; CDR2 reads SYDVKM. The CDR3 region has the DNA TGTGCCAGCAGAATTCTAGCGGGAGGATTTAATGAGCAGTTCTTC. Protein: CASRILAGGFNEQFF.

This clone was observed a single time. CDR3 sequence (DNA): TGTGCCAGTAGTGGGTTGTCGATACTGGCAGATACGCAGTATTTT. Protein product: CASSGLSILADTQYF. This chain joins TRBV19 and TRBJ2-3; D remains ambiguous. Trimming stripped 5 bases from V and 4 bases from J, with 16 bases between. Per germline, CDR1 LNHDA and CDR2 SQIVND (reference sequence). There are 15 residues in the CDR3.

This chain uses TRBV7-9 with TRBJ2-7, with a weak D call TRBD2 (7 bases). The CDR3 consists of 16 residues. Trimming stripped 4 bases from V and 6 bases from J, with 22 bases between. The germline gives CDR1 SEHNR, CDR2 FQNEAQ (reference sequence). CDR3 nucleotide sequence: TGTGCCAGCAGCTCCGGGGGGCACCCCACCGGTTCCGAGCAGTACTTC. This translates into CASSSGGHPTGSEQYF. Filled out from reference TRBV7-9 and TRBJ2-7, the complete variable domain reads DTGVSQNPRHKITKRGQNVTFRCDPISEHNRLYWYRQTLGQGPEFLTYFQNEAQLEKSRLLSDRFSAERPKGSFSTLEIQRTEQGDSAMYLCASSSGGHPTGSEQYFGPGTRLTVT.

The DNA of the CDR3 is TGTGCCAGCAGCTTATCGAATCAGCCCCAGCATTTT. This sequence encodes CASSLSNQPQHF. The V call is TRBV11-2, the J call TRBJ1-5, with D hard to call. The CDR3 totals 12 residues. Germline CDR1 SGHAT, CDR2 FQNNGV. V lost 2 bases, J lost 4 bases, and 3 bases lay in between.

This chain links TRBV10-3 with TRBJ1-2; D gene ambiguous. The CDR3 runs to 15 residues. V was clipped by 4 bases and J by 1 base, with 13 bases between them. Germline assignment: CDR1 ENHRY and CDR2 SYGVKD. CDR3 coding DNA: TGTGCCATCAGTGGGGCAGGAGTTCTTAACTATGGCTACACCTTC. Translated, it gives CAISGAGVLNYGYTF.

The chain uses TRBV5-6 and TRBJ1-1; D is unresolved. Germline V gene sequence: CDR1 SGHDT, CDR2 YYEEEE. The ends were cut back, 0 bases at V and 10 bases at J, with 10 bases in the middle. CDR3 length: 12 amino acids. CDR3 nucleotide sequence: TGTGCCAGCAGCTTGGGTACGGGAGCAGCTTTCTTT. The encoded protein is CASSLGTGAAFF.